A selection of T cell receptor beta chains follows, all from one sample in a study of CD8 T cells in ankylosing spondylitis. TCRdb called the 5' RACE reads again in MiXCR, with one record for every CDR3 protein. This table has 200,000 to 250,000 distinct CDR3 sequences, more than 9% appearing once. The sequenced sample was blood, either unsorted or a sorted T cell fraction (not recorded which). These receptors all come from a male donor with ankylosing spondylitis or in good health (not recorded which). CDR3s include the opening cysteine and the closing phenylalanine or tryptophan. A D gene is named only where the DNA matches it firmly. Clone size is given for some rows only: seen once, a few or many times, or a class if the clone is expanded.

clone size: many; V gene: TRBV7-2; J gene: TRBJ2-3; D gene: -; CDR3 DNA: TGTGCCAGCAGCCATGGGGGGGCGGGGAGAGATACGCAGTATTTT; CDR3 protein: CASSHGGAGRDTQYF
clone size: many; V gene: TRBV28; J gene: TRBJ1-2; D gene: -; CDR3 DNA: TGTGCCAGCAGTTTAGGCGGGACAACTAACTATGGCTACACCTTC; CDR3 protein: CASSLGGTTNYGYTF
clone size: many; V gene: TRBV20-1; J gene: TRBJ2-3; D gene: -; CDR3 DNA: TGCAGTGGGCGGGCGGGGTCGGGCACAGATACGCAGTATTTT; CDR3 protein: CSGRAGSGTDTQYF
clone size: -; V gene: TRBV28; J gene: TRBJ1-2; D gene: -; CDR3 DNA: TGTGCCAGCATAGAAAACTATGGCTACACCTTC; CDR3 protein: CASIENYGYTF
clone size: many; V gene: TRBV5-1; J gene: TRBJ2-7; D gene: TRBD1; CDR3 DNA: TGCGCCAGCAGCTACCACGGGACAGGGGCTCTGGAGCAGTACTTC; CDR3 protein: CASSYHGTGALEQYF
clone size: few; V gene: TRBV9; J gene: TRBJ1-5; D gene: TRBD1; CDR3 DNA: TGTGCCAGCAGCGTTGGGACAGGGGCTGGTCAGCCCCAGCATTTT; CDR3 protein: CASSVGTGAGQPQHF
clone size: many; V gene: TRBV7-2; J gene: TRBJ2-1; D gene: -; CDR3 DNA: TGTGCCAGCAGTTTCAGTGGGGGACCGGGGGGCGATGAGCAGTTCTTC; CDR3 protein: CASSFSGGPGGDEQFF
clone size: many; V gene: TRBV6-2/TRBV6-3; J gene: TRBJ2-1; D gene: TRBD1; CDR3 DNA: TGTGCCAGCATAGATACGGGACAGACCTACAATGAGCAGTTCTTC; CDR3 protein: CASIDTGQTYNEQFF
clone size: many; V gene: TRBV7-3; J gene: TRBJ2-2; D gene: -; CDR3 DNA: TGTGCCAGCAGGTCGTACACCGGGGAGCTGTTTTTT; CDR3 protein: CASRSYTGELFF
clone size: -; V gene: TRBV3-1; J gene: TRBJ2-4; D gene: -; CDR3 DNA: TGTGCCAGCAGCCAACCAGAAGAACAGTACATTCAGTACTTC; CDR3 protein: CASSQPEEQYIQYF
clone size: -; V gene: TRBV20-1; J gene: TRBJ2-3; D gene: TRBD1; CDR3 DNA: TGCAGTGCCCAGAGCCCTGGACAGGGGATTGAGGATACGCAGTATTTT; CDR3 protein: CSAQSPGQGIEDTQYF
clone size: -; V gene: TRBV20-1; J gene: TRBJ2-5; D gene: TRBD2; CDR3 DNA: TGCTGCGCCCCGCGGCCGGGACTAGCGGGGGGGCAGGAGACCCAGTACTTC; CDR3 protein: CCAPRPGLAGGQETQYF
clone size: many; V gene: TRBV2; J gene: TRBJ1-2; D gene: -; CDR3 DNA: TGTGCCAGCAGTGAGGGGGGGCAGTGGAATGGCTACACCTTC; CDR3 protein: CASSEGGQWNGYTF
clone size: many; V gene: TRBV9; J gene: TRBJ2-1; D gene: TRBD2; CDR3 DNA: TGTGCCAGCAGCACGGGGACTAGCAATGAGCAGTTCTTC; CDR3 protein: CASSTGTSNEQFF
clone size: many; V gene: TRBV20-1; J gene: TRBJ1-2; D gene: TRBD1; CDR3 DNA: TGCAGTGCTAGAGAATGGGACAGCTATGGCTACACCTTC; CDR3 protein: CSAREWDSYGYTF
clone size: once; V gene: TRBV19; J gene: TRBJ1-2; D gene: TRBD1; CDR3 DNA: TGTGCCAGTAGTATGGGGACAGAGTATGGCTACACCTTC; CDR3 protein: CASSMGTEYGYTF
clone size: -; V gene: TRBV20-1; J gene: TRBJ2-5; D gene: -; CDR3 DNA: TGCAGTTCCCCTGAGGGGGAGGTGGAGACCCAGTACTTC; CDR3 protein: CSSPEGEVETQYF
clone size: many; V gene: TRBV12-3/TRBV12-4; J gene: TRBJ1-5; D gene: -; CDR3 DNA: TGTGCCAGCAGTACCCGGGAATTCCGGGATCAGCCCCAGCATTTT; CDR3 protein: CASSTREFRDQPQHF
clone size: many; V gene: TRBV11-1; J gene: TRBJ1-2; D gene: -; CDR3 DNA: TGTGCCAGCAGCTATATGAGGGCATTAGAGGACCGAAGAAACTATGGCTACACCTTC; CDR3 protein: CASSYMRALEDRRNYGYTF
clone size: -; V gene: TRBV30; J gene: TRBJ1-1; D gene: -; CDR3 DNA: TGTGCCTCCTTACGGGGCCGTGAAGCTTTCTTT; CDR3 protein: CASLRGREAFF
clone size: -; V gene: TRBV3-1; J gene: TRBJ2-5; D gene: -; CDR3 DNA: TGTGCCAGCAGCCAAGCGATGGGCGAGACCCAGTACTTC; CDR3 protein: CASSQAMGETQYF
clone size: few; V gene: TRBV9; J gene: TRBJ2-3; D gene: -; CDR3 DNA: TGTGCCAGCAGCGTACAGTCCCGGGGGACAGATACGCAGTATTTT; CDR3 protein: CASSVQSRGTDTQYF
clone size: many; V gene: TRBV20-1; J gene: TRBJ1-1; D gene: -; CDR3 DNA: TGCAGTGCTAGATCGCAGGGAGCGGGTGAAGCTTTCTTT; CDR3 protein: CSARSQGAGEAFF
clone size: many; V gene: TRBV5-1; J gene: TRBJ2-1; D gene: TRBD1; CDR3 DNA: TGCGCCAGCAGCGAGGACAGGGGTTCCTACAATGAGCAGTTCTTC; CDR3 protein: CASSEDRGSYNEQFF
clone size: many; V gene: TRBV18; J gene: TRBJ2-1; D gene: -; CDR3 DNA: TGTGCCAGCTCACCCTCCTCGTTAGGGGGCAATGAGCAGTTCTTC; CDR3 protein: CASSPSSLGGNEQFF
clone size: many; V gene: TRBV19; J gene: TRBJ2-7; D gene: -; CDR3 DNA: TGTGCCACGGGGACCGGCAGGTACGAGCAGTACTTC; CDR3 protein: CATGTGRYEQYF
clone size: -; V gene: TRBV7-9; J gene: TRBJ2-2; D gene: -; CDR3 DNA: TGTGCCAGCAGCTTCGCCTTGAACACCGGGGAGCTGTTTTTT; CDR3 protein: CASSFALNTGELFF
clone size: many; V gene: TRBV9; J gene: TRBJ2-3; D gene: -; CDR3 DNA: TGTGCCAGCAGCGCGGACAACGGACCCAGCCGCACAGATACGCAGTATTTT; CDR3 protein: CASSADNGPSRTDTQYF